At least ten counts were recorded for the clone carrying this T cell receptor (beta chain). This CDR3 has 14 residues. Per the germline V gene, CDR1 is SGHAT and CDR2 is FQDESV (reference sequence). V was shortened by 8 bases and J by 8 bases, with 19 bases between the two germline ends. TCR beta CDR3 region amplification was performed from RNA transcripts. TCR CDR3 underwent first-round RT-PCR with the HTBI primer set. MiXCR, applied by TCRdb to the multiplex PCR reads, yields one record per CDR3 protein. The sample yields hundreds of thousands of distinct CDR3 sequences, approximately 25% seen once. This entry belongs to a study of T cells in Graves' hyperthyroidism and ophthalmopathy.

The genes are TRBV11-1 and TRBJ2-1, with no clear D. The sample comprised blood. This receptor was identified in a man aged 45-65 years with Graves' hyperthyroidism. CDR3 sequence (DNA): TGTGCCAGCTTAAGGAATCTCCCTAGGGATGAGCAGTTCTTC. Protein sequence: CASLRNLPRDEQFF.